One and the same sample provided the 2 T cell receptor beta chains below, sequenced in a study of blood T cells in healthy people across ages (dated by TCRdb to between 2015 and 2017). Library prep was done by 5' RACE. This sample was sequenced with an Illumina HiSeq 2500. A second PCR of about 6 to 11 cycles was run with a J-beta primer mix and a sample-barcoded 5' primer. TCRdb itself trimmed the public reads at Q25 with fastp, ran MiXCR and retained productive beta chains. Duplicate CDR3 protein sequences are folded into a single record with the most common DNA and genes. The sample table holds 800,000 to 1,300,000 distinct CDR3 sequences, of which almost 25% were seen once. The ten largest clonotypes hold around 0.75% of the sample. The data also belong to a second study, concerning T cells of mothers and their children.

The sequenced sample consisted of blood. These receptors were collected from a girl aged 2 to 9 in good health.

The J gene is TRBJ2-7, the V gene TRBV6-2 or TRBV6-3, with TRBD2 identical over 9 bases. TRBJ2-1 explains the end of the DNA better; the J call may be wrong. The CDR3 is made up of 18 amino acids. CDR1 is MNHEY, CDR2 SVGEGT, per germline. The CDR3 loop is CASSYSIGSGSDRGEQFF. In DNA form, the CDR3 reads TGTGCCAGCAGTTACTCTATCGGTAGCGGGAGCGATCGGGGTGAGCAGTTCTTC.

In nucleotides, the CDR3 is TGTGCCAGCAGCACAGAGTTACAGGGGCCTTATGGCTACACCTTC. Translated: CASSTELQGPYGYTF. The genes are TRBV11-2 and TRBJ1-2; 7 positions agree with TRBD1. The CDR3 runs 15 residues. The germline CDR1 and CDR2 sequences are SGHAT and FQNNGV. Germline trimming cut 5 bases from V and 5 bases from J; bases unmatched to any gene: 11.